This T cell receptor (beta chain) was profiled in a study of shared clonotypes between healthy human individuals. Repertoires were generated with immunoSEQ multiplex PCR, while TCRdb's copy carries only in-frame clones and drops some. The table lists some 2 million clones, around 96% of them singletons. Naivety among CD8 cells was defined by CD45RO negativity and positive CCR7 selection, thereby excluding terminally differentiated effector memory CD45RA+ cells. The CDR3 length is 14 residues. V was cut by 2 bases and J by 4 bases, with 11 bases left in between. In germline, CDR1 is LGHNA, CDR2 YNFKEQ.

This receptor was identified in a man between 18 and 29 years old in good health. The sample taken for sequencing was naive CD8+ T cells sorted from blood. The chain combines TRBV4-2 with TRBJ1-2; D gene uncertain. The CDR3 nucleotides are TGTGCCAGCAGCCAAAGTAGGACTGGCTATGGCTACACCTTC. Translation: CASSQSRTGYGYTF.